Reported below is one T cell receptor (beta chain). CDR1 is SGHNT and CDR2 is YYREEE in the germline V gene (reference sequence). This CDR3 region has 13 residues. V lost 0 bases to trimming and J lost 2 bases, with 5 bases between them. The record originates from a study of T cell responses to AZD1222 COVID-19 vaccine. The data were produced by immunoSEQ multiplex PCR, yet TCRdb's version contains in-frame clones alone and is incomplete. The profile shows 100,000 to 150,000 clones, roughly 87% of them singletons. This clonotype was sampled from an adult in good health. The genes are TRBV5-4 and TRBJ2-5; the D is unclear. The sequences come from peripheral blood, collected on day 0 of AZD1222 vaccination. The CDR3 bases are TGTGCCAGCAGCTTGGGGCCTCAAGAGACCCAGTACTTC. This encodes CASSLGPQETQYF.